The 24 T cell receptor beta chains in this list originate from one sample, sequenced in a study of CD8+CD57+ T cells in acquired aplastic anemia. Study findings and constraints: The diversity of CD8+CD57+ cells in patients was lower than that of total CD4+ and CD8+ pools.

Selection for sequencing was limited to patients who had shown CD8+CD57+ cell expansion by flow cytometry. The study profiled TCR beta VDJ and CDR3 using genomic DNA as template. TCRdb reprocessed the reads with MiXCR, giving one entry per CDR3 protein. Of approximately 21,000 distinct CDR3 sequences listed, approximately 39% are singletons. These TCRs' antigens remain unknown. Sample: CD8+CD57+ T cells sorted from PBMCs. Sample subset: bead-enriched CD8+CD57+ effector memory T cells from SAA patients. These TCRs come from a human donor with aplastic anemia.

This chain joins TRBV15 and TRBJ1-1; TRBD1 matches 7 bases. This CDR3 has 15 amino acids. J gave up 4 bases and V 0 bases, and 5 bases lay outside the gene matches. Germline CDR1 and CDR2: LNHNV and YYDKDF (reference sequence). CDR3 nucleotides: TGTGCCACCAGCAGAGACCGAGACAGGGTCACTGAAGCTTTCTTT. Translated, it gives CATSRDRDRVTEAFF. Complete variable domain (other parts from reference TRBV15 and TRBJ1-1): DAMVIQNPRYQVTQFGKPVTLSCSQTLNHNVMYWYQQKSSQAPKLLFHYYDKDFNNEADTPDNFQSRRPNTSFCFLDIRSPGLGDTAMYLCATSRDRDRVTEAFFGQGTRLTVV.

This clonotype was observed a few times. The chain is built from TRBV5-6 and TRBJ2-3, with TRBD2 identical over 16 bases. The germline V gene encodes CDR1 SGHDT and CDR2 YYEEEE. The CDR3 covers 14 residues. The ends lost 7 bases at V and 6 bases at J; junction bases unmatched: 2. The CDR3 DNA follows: TGTGCCAGCCCGGGACTAGCGGGGGGGGATACGCAGTATTTT. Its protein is CASPGLAGGDTQYF.

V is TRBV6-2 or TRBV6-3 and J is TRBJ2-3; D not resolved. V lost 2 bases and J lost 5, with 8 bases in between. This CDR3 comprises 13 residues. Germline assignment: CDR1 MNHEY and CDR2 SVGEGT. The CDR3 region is CASSYQAQDTQYF. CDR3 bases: TGTGCCAGCAGTTACCAGGCACAAGATACGCAGTATTTT.

CDR3 in amino acids: CASSLRVSNTDTQYF. The CDR3 DNA reads as TGCGCCAGCAGCTTGCGGGTCAGCAACACAGATACGCAGTATTTT. The chain recombines TRBV5-1 with TRBJ2-3; D remains ambiguous. Per germline, CDR1 SGHRS and CDR2 YFSETQ. Between the trimmed V and J ends, which lost 1 base and 2 bases, there was a span of 11 bases. CDR3 length: 15 residues.

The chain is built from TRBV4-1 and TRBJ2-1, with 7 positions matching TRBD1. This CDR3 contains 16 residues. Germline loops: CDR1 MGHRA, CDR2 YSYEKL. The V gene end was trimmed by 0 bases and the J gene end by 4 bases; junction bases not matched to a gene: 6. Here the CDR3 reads CASSQDERQGYNEQFF. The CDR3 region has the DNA TGCGCCAGCAGCCAAGATGAGAGACAGGGATACAATGAGCAGTTCTTC.

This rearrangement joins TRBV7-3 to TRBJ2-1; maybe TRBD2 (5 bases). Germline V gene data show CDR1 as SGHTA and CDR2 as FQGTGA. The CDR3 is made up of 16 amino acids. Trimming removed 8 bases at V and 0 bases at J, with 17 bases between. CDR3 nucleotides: TGTGCCAGCGTGTCAGGAGGAGCTAGCTCCTACAATGAGCAGTTCTTC. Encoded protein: CASVSGGASSYNEQFF.

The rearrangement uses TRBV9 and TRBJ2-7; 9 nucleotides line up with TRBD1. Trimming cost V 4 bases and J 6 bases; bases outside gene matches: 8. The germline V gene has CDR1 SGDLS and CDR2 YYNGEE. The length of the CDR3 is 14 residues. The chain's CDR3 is CASSSRDRVLEQYF. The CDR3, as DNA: TGTGCCAGCAGCTCCCGGGACAGGGTCCTCGAGCAGTACTTC.

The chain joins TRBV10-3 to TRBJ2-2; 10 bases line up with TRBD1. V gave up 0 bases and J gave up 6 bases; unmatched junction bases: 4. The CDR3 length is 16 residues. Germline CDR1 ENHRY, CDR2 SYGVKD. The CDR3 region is CAISESGQGSPGELFF. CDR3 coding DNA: TGTGCCATCAGTGAGTCGGGACAGGGGTCCCCCGGGGAGCTGTTTTTT.

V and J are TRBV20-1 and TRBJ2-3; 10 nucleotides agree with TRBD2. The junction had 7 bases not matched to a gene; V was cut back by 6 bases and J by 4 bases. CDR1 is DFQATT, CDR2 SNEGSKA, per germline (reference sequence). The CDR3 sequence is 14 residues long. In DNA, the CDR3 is TGCAGTGCGGAAAGCGGGAGGGTCGCAGATACGCAGTATTTT. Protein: CSAESGRVADTQYF.

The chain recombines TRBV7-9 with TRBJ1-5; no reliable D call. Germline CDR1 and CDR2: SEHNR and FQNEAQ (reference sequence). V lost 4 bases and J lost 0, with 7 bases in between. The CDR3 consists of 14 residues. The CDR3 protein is CASSSDTSNQPQHF. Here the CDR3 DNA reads TGTGCCAGCAGCTCTGACACTAGCAATCAGCCCCAGCATTTT.

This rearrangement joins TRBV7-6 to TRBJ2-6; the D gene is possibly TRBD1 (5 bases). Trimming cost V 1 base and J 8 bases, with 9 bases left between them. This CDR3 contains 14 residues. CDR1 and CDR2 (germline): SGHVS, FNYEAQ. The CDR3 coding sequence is TGTGCCAGCAGCTTAGAAGCAGGGTCCAACGTCCTGACTTTC. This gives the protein CASSLEAGSNVLTF.

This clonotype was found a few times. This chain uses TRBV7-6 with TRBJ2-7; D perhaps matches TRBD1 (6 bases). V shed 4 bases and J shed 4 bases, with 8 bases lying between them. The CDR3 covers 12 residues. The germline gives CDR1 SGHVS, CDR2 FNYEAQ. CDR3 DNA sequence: TGTGCCAGCAGCTCTACAGGGTACGAGCAGTACTTC. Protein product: CASSSTGYEQYF. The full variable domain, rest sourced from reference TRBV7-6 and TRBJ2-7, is GAGVSQSPRYKVTKRGQDVALRCDPISGHVSLYWYRQALGQGPEFLTYFNYEAQQDKSGLPNDRFSAERPEGSISTLTIQRTEQRDSAMYRCASSSTGYEQYFGPGTRLTVT.

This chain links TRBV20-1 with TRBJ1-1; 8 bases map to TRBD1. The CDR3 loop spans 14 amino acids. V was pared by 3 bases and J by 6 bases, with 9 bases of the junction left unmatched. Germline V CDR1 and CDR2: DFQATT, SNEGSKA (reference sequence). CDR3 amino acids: CSASSGGAGSEAFF. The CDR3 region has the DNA TGCAGTGCTAGCTCAGGGGGCGCGGGTTCTGAAGCTTTCTTT.

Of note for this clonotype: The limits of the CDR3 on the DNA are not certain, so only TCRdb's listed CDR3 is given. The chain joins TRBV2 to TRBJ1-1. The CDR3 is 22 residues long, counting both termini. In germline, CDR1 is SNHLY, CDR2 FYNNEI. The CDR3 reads CASSEALFTDTQYFGPGPEAFF.

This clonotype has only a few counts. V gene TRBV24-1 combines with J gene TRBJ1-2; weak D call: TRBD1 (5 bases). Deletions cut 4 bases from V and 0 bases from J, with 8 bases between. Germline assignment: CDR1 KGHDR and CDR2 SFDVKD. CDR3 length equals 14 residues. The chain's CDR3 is CATSDLDTNYGYTF. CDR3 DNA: TGTGCCACCAGTGACCTGGACACTAACTATGGCTACACCTTC.

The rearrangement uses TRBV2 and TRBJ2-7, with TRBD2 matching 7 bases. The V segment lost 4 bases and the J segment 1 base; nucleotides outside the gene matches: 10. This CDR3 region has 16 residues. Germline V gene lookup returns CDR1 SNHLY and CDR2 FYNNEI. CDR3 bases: TGTGCCAGCAGTGGGGGGGGAGTTAACCCATCCTACGAGCAGTACTTC. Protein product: CASSGGGVNPSYEQYF. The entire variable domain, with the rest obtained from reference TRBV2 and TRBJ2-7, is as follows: EPEVTQTPSHQVTQMGQEVILRCVPISNHLYFYWYRQILGQKVEFLVSFYNNEISEKSEIFDDQFSVERPDGSNFTLKIRSTKLEDSAMYFCASSGGGVNPSYEQYFGPGTRLTVT.

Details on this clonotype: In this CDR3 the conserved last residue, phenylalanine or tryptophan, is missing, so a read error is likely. CDR3 protein: CASSETDYEQYL. The CDR3 region has the DNA TGCGCCAGCAGTGAGACTGACTACGAGCAGTACCTC. V is TRBV10-2 and J is TRBJ2-7; D remains ambiguous. The CDR3 totals 12 residues. Trimming pared 2 bases from V and 3 bases from J, leaving 5 bases between. Germline CDR1 is WSHSY and CDR2 is SAAADI.

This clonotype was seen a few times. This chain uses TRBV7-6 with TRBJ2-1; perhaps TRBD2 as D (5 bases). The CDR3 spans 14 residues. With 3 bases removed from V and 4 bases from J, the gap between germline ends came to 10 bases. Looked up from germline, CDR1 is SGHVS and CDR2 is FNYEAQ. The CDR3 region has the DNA TGTGCCAGCAGCTTCGGCACTAGGTACAATGAGCAGTTCTTC. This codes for CASSFGTRYNEQFF.

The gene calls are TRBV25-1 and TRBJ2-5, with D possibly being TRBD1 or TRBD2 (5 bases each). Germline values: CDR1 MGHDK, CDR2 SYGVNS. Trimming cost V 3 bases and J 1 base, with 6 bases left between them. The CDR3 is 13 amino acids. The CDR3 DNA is TGTGCCAGCAGTGACGGGGCCCAAGAGACCCAGTACTTC. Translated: CASSDGAQETQYF.

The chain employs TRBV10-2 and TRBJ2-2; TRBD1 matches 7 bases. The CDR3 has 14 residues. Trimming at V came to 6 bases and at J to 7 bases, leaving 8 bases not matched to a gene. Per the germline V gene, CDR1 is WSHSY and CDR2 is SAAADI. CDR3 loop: CASSLTGDNGELFF. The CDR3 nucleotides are TGCGCCAGCAGCTTAACAGGGGATAACGGGGAGCTGTTTTTT.

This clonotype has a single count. The CDR3 here is CASSLEASGATLGTQYF. In nucleotides, the CDR3 is TGCGCCAGCAGCTTGGAGGCTAGCGGGGCTACACTTGGGACCCAGTACTTC. This chain joins TRBV5-1 and TRBJ2-5; 9 positions agree with TRBD2. This CDR3 has 17 amino acids. CDR1 is SGHRS and CDR2 is YFSETQ in the germline V gene. The V gene end was trimmed by 0 bases and the J gene end by 7 bases; junction bases not matched to a gene: 13.

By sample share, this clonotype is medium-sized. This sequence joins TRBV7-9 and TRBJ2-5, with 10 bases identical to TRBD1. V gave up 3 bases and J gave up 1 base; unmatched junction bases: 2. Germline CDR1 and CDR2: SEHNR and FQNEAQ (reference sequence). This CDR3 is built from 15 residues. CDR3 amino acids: CASSLTGGFQETQYF. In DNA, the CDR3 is TGTGCCAGCAGCTTGACAGGGGGCTTCCAAGAGACCCAGTACTTC.

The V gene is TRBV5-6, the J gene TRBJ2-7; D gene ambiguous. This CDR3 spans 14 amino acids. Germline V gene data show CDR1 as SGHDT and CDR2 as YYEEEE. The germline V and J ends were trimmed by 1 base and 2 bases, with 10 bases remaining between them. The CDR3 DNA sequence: TGTGCCAGCAGCTTGTGGTCCGAGCCCTACGAGCAGTACTTC. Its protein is CASSLWSEPYEQYF.

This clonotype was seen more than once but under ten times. CDR3 DNA sequence: TGTGCCAGCAGCTTAGGGACAGGGATCCCAGATACGCAGTATTTT. Encoded protein: CASSLGTGIPDTQYF. V is TRBV7-9 and J is TRBJ2-3; TRBD1 aligns across 8 bases. From germline, CDR1 is SEHNR and CDR2 FQNEAQ (reference sequence). V dropped 1 base and J dropped 4; count of bases not matched to a gene: 4. The CDR3 contains 15 residues.